This T cell receptor (beta chain) derives from a study of response to subunit inactivated influenza vaccine. Findings and caveats of the study: New T cells are recruited in small numbers by each seasonal influenza vaccination, according to the authors' suggestion.

About this clonotype: Its matching antigen is unknown.

Using its own MiXCR run on the RT-PCR reads, TCRdb lists one record per CDR3 protein. The table lists hundreds of thousands of distinct CDR3 sequences, approximately 11% of them singletons. The TCR was taken from a man aged 45 to 65 who received an inactivated influenza vaccine. The source material was PBMCs from blood, sampled 45 days after vaccination.

CDR3 protein: CATSVAGQETQYF. DNA of the CDR3: TGTGCCACCAGTGTAGCAGGACAAGAGACCCAGTACTTC. The chain combines TRBV24-1 with TRBJ2-5; no clear D gene. This CDR3 is built from 13 residues. The germline V and J ends were trimmed by 5 bases and 2 bases, with 8 bases remaining between them. The germline gives CDR1 KGHDR, CDR2 SFDVKD.